Listed below are T cell receptor beta chains from one sample, sequenced in a study of T cell repertoires in cytomegalovirus infection. TCRdb fed the reads into MiXCR, producing one record per CDR3 protein. The table shows some 160,000 distinct CDR3 sequences, with more than 15% occurring only once. The sample was CD8+ T cells from PBMCs. The receptors shown here come from a human donor in good health (CMV status not recorded). Some clones in this sample may be carry-over from other donors' samples. The CDR3 runs from the conserved cysteine through the conserved F or W. The D gene is left open where the match is weak. Rows give clone size only sometimes, using once, few, many, or a class for an expanded clone.

TRBJ2-2	TRBV7-6	TRBD2	.	TGTGCCAGCAGCTTCGGGGACTACGATCCCTCCGGGGAGCTGTTTTTT	CASSFGDYDPSGELFF
TRBJ2-1	TRBV19	.	many	TGTGCCAGTAGTATTTCTGTTGGGTCCTACAATGAGCAGTTCTTC	CASSISVGSYNEQFF
TRBJ2-7	TRBV14	.	few	TGTGCCAGCAGCCAATTCAGGCAGAGGGACGAGCAGTACTTC	CASSQFRQRDEQYF
TRBJ1-1	TRBV7-9	.	.	TGTGCCAGCAGCCGAGGACAGACTGGCACTGAAGCTTTCTTT	CASSRGQTGTEAFF
TRBJ2-5	TRBV7-8	TRBD2	.	TGTGCCAGCGAAGGAAGCGGGGGGCAAGAGACCCAGTACTTC	CASEGSGGQETQYF
TRBJ2-1	TRBV5-4	.	few	TGTGCCAGCAGCTTGGGGAATAGCCTCAATGAGCAGTTCTTC	CASSLGNSLNEQFF
TRBJ1-2	TRBV7-2	.	.	TGTGCCAGCAGCTCGGACACCTCCTATGGCTACACCTTC	CASSSDTSYGYTF
TRBJ2-1	TRBV7-2	.	.	TGTGCCAGCAGCCGCACTCGAGGGGGGGGTGATGAGCAGTTCTTC	CASSRTRGGGDEQFF
TRBJ1-6	TRBV4-1	.	few	TGCGCCAGCAAGGGGCAGGGGAATTCACCCCTCCACTTT	CASKGQGNSPLHF
TRBJ2-1	TRBV5-6	.	.	TGTGCCAGCAGCTTTACCGCCGTTGGCAGAAGGTTCAATGAGCAGTTCTTC	CASSFTAVGRRFNEQFF
TRBJ2-3	TRBV7-9	.	.	TGTGCCAGCAGCTTTTCTTCCGATACGCAGTATTTT	CASSFSSDTQYF
TRBJ2-5	TRBV7-2	.	few	TGTGCCAGCAGCCCCCATCCAGTTGAGACCCAGTACTTC	CASSPHPVETQYF
TRBJ2-3	TRBV7-2	.	.	TGTGCCAGCAGCTCCTCCGGGACTCGCACAGATACGCAGTATTTT	CASSSSGTRTDTQYF
TRBJ1-2	TRBV7-2	.	.	TGTGCCAGCAGCTTATTTGGGCTTGACTATGGCTACACCTTC	CASSLFGLDYGYTF
TRBJ2-7	TRBV14	TRBD1	few	TGTGCCAGCAGCCACCGGACAGGGTCTTGGGACGAGCAGTACTTC	CASSHRTGSWDEQYF
TRBJ1-1	TRBV6-1	.	many	TGTGCCAGCAGTGAAGGGTGGAACACTGAAGCTTTCTTT	CASSEGWNTEAFF
TRBJ2-3	TRBV7-2	.	few	TGTGCCAGCAGCCCACTCGGGACGCAGTATTTT	CASSPLGTQYF
TRBJ1-2	TRBV6-2/TRBV6-3	.	.	TGTGCCAGCAGTCCACGGGGCTTCTATGGCTACACCTTC	CASSPRGFYGYTF
TRBJ1-5	TRBV7-2	.	few	TGTGCCAGCAGCTTAGCAGGGTTCGGTCAGCCCCAGCATTTT	CASSLAGFGQPQHF
TRBJ2-3	TRBV7-2	.	many	TGTGCCAGCAGCTGGGCTACATCGCGATTAGGTGCTAGCACAGATACGCAGTATTTT	CASSWATSRLGASTDTQYF